The sequence of this T cell receptor beta chain was determined in a study of radiation and T cells in renal cell carcinoma. Study as a whole: Nephrectomy followed 15 Gy stereotactic body radiation by 4 weeks.

The data were produced by immunoSEQ multiplex PCR, yet TCRdb's version contains in-frame clones alone and is incomplete. The sample has tens of thousands of clones; approximately 80% are singletons. The CDR3 runs to 14 residues. Trimming left V 5 bases short and J 5 bases short, with 13 bases between. From germline, CDR1 is MNHNY and CDR2 SVGAGI (reference sequence). General study results and limits: Pretreatment tumor biopsies were lacking, so baseline clonotypes are unknown. From baseline, blood top tumor clonotypes peaked at 2 weeks post-radiation.

Time point meaning: baseline pretreatment blood. The treatment denotes: 15 Gy SBRT to primary tumor, nephrectomy 4 weeks later. The tumor was a clear cell renal cell carcinoma. With respect to this clone: Its antigen remains unidentified.

The source of this sequence is a man aged 55-75 years with renal cell carcinoma. The sample here was blood, taken from a patient whose treatment included radiotherapy and nephrectomy. The chain couples TRBV6-6 to TRBJ1-5; D is perhaps TRBD1 (6 bases). CDR3 amino acids: CASSGQRDHQPQHF. CDR3 bases: TGTGCCAGCAGTGGACAGAGGGATCATCAGCCCCAGCATTTT.